A selection of T cell receptor beta chains follows, all from one sample in a study of T cells after yellow fever vaccination. TCRdb re-called the 5' RACE reads with MiXCR, one entry per CDR3 protein. The data show hundreds of thousands of distinct CDR3 sequences, roughly 9.4% seen once. This specimen was PBMCs, taken on the day of the first yellow fever vaccination. The receptors derive from a man between 18 and 29 years old who received the YFV17D yellow fever vaccine. CDR3s include the opening cysteine and the closing phenylalanine or tryptophan. D genes are given only for firm matches. Rows give clone size only sometimes, using once, few, many, or a class for an expanded clone.

V gene	clone size	D gene	J gene	CDR3 DNA	CDR3 protein
TRBV24-1	-	-	TRBJ1-2	TGTGCCACCAGTGATTCCCTCGAGACGGACTATGGCTACACCTTC	CATSDSLETDYGYTF
TRBV14	-	TRBD2	TRBJ2-5	TGTGCCAGCGGGAGGGGCCGCGGAGAGACCCAGTACTTC	CASGRGRGETQYF
TRBV5-1	many	-	TRBJ1-1	TGCGCCAGCAGCTTTGACAGCGTGAACACTGAAGCTTTCTTT	CASSFDSVNTEAFF
TRBV4-1	many	-	TRBJ2-1	TGCGCCAGCAGCTGGGGGTTAGGGGGACACCTTACAAATGAGCAGTTCTTC	CASSWGLGGHLTNEQFF
TRBV9	-	TRBD2	TRBJ2-1	TGTGCCAGCAGCGTATTAGCGGGGGGGTCTTTACACAATGAGCAGTTCTTC	CASSVLAGGSLHNEQFF
TRBV5-1	many	-	TRBJ2-3	TGCGCCAGCAGCTTGGGTGGTAGCACAGATACGCAGTATTTT	CASSLGGSTDTQYF
TRBV29-1	-	TRBD1	TRBJ1-1	TGCAGCGTTGGTGCAACGGACAGGCGCACTGAAGCTTTCTTT	CSVGATDRRTEAFF
TRBV4-2	few	-	TRBJ1-3	TGTGCCAGCAGCCAAGATCAGGGAGGGTCTGGAAACACCATATATTTT	CASSQDQGGSGNTIYF
TRBV5-1	many	TRBD2	TRBJ2-5	TGCGCCAGCAGCTTGTGGGGGGGTGGTCAAGAGACCCAGTACTTC	CASSLWGGGQETQYF
TRBV12-3/TRBV12-4	-	-	TRBJ1-5	TGTGCCAGCAGTATATACAGGGATTCAGCCCAGCATTTT	CASSIYRDSAQHF
TRBV19	few	-	TRBJ1-2	TGTGCCAGTAGTATACAGGTCGCTGCGGGCTACACCTTC	CASSIQVAAGYTF
TRBV6-1	-	-	TRBJ1-5	TGTGCCAGCAGCCTCGGACTAAGTCAGCCCCAGCATTTT	CASSLGLSQPQHF
TRBV9	few	-	TRBJ1-4	TGTGCCAGCAATTCGGGGGGTGGTGAAAAACTGTTTTTT	CASNSGGGEKLFF
TRBV28	-	TRBD1	TRBJ2-5	TGTGCCAGCAGTTTAGGGGGACAGGGGGCAAAGACCCAGTACTTC	CASSLGGQGAKTQYF
TRBV3-1	many	-	TRBJ2-2	TGTGCCAGCAGCCAAGTATTGGTCGGGCCAAACACCGGGGAGCTGTTTTTT	CASSQVLVGPNTGELFF
TRBV29-1	many	-	TRBJ2-6	TGCAGCGCGTCTCTGTCTGGGGCCAACGTCCTGACTTTC	CSASLSGANVLTF
TRBV5-4	-	-	TRBJ1-6	TGTGCCAGCAGCCGCTTGTTGGGGTTCGATTCACCCCTCCACTTT	CASSRLLGFDSPLHF
TRBV12-3/TRBV12-4	few	-	TRBJ2-2	TGTGCCAGCAGTTTTTTTTCCGGGGAGCTGTTTTTT	CASSFFSGELFF
TRBV5-1	-	-	TRBJ1-2	TGCGCCAGCAGCTTGGTAGATCGAGGGATTAGTGGCAAAGGTGGCTACACCTTC	CASSLVDRGISGKGGYTF
TRBV4-1	few	-	TRBJ2-1	TGCGCCAGCAGCCAAGTGGGGGCGTGGCAGGGTGAGCAGTTCTTC	CASSQVGAWQGEQFF
TRBV20-1	few	-	TRBJ2-7	TGCAGTGCCACGTTGGGCAGGGATGTTGAGCAGTACTTC	CSATLGRDVEQYF
TRBV3-1	few	-	TRBJ1-1	TGTGCCAGCAGCCAAGAAGCTCGAGCAGGCGCCATGAACACTGAAGCTTTCTTT	CASSQEARAGAMNTEAFF
TRBV4-2	few	TRBD1	TRBJ2-3	TGTGCCAGCAGCCAAGAGGGGGGACAGGGTAACGCAGATACGCAGTATTTT	CASSQEGGQGNADTQYF
TRBV5-1	many	-	TRBJ2-4	TGCGCCAGCAGCCTGAGGGGGGACACGGGGGCGGCCAAAAACATTCAGTACTTC	CASSLRGDTGAAKNIQYF
TRBV27	-	-	TRBJ1-1	TGTGCCAGCAGCCACGGGGGGACCACTGAAGCTTTCTTT	CASSHGGTTEAFF
TRBV3-1	many	-	TRBJ2-4	TGTGCCAGCAGCCAAGGAGGGGGAGCCAAAAACATTCAGTACTTC	CASSQGGGAKNIQYF
TRBV12-3/TRBV12-4	many	TRBD1	TRBJ1-1	TGTGCCAGCAGTACTACGACAGGGGAAGCTTTCTTT	CASSTTTGEAFF
TRBV5-1	many	TRBD2	TRBJ2-3	TGCGCCAGCAGCACGGCCCCCGGGACTAGCGGGACAGATACGCAGTATTTT	CASSTAPGTSGTDTQYF
TRBV20-1	-	-	TRBJ1-1	TGCAGTGCGCTTCGGGGCGTTTCTCCCTTTACTGGAGCTTTCTTT	CSALRGVSPFTGAFF
TRBV7-2	few	-	TRBJ2-1	TGTGCCAGCAGCTTGGCCCCAAGTTACGGCTACAATGAGCAGTTCTTC	CASSLAPSYGYNEQFF
TRBV20-1	-	-	TRBJ2-5	TGCAGTGCTAGAGACCCCAACCAAGAGACCCAGTACTTC	CSARDPNQETQYF
TRBV4-3	-	-	TRBJ2-7	TGCGCCAGCAGCCCAACCCGAATAAAGCCGCGTGAGGAGCAGTACTTC	CASSPTRIKPREEQYF